This TCR beta chain emerged from a study of T-cell reconstitution after alpha-beta-depleted transplantation in children. This CDR3 contains 14 residues. The germline gives CDR1 ENHRY, CDR2 SYGVKD. The V gene lost 6 bases and the J gene lost 2 bases, with 11 bases spanning the gap. It was with unique molecular identifiers that the TCRbeta library was prepared. TCRdb itself ran the PCR reads through MiXCR, one entry per CDR3 protein. The table has hundreds of thousands of distinct CDR3 sequences, around 12% seen once. In this sample, this clonotype turned up many times. The chain carries TRBV10-3 and TRBJ2-1, with D unresolved. This sequence was found in a human donor who donated a stem cell graft to a child with combined immunodeficiency. Sequenced here: PBMCs from the stem cell graft donor, sampled from the stem cell graft. In nucleotides, the CDR3 is TGTGCCATCAGGGGCAACCGTACCTACAATGAGCAGTTCTTC. This codes for CAIRGNRTYNEQFF.